This T cell receptor beta chain was obtained from a study of T-cell memory formation after mild COVID-19. Turning to the study itself: TCR clustering was largely donor specific.

After 5'RACE with constant-segment primers, TCR alpha and TCR beta cDNA libraries carrying sample barcodes and UMIs were obtained. TCRdb re-analysed the 5' RACE reads in MiXCR, keeping a single row per CDR3 protein. The data hold about 290,000 distinct CDR3 sequences, with around 15% observed a single time. The CDR3 is 14 amino acids. V was pared by 6 bases and J by 4 bases, with 11 bases of the junction left unmatched. Germline V gives CDR1 DFQATT, CDR2 SNEGSKA (reference sequence). Concerning this clonotype: Its antigen is undetermined.

The study, taken as a whole, reports: Clones which contracted sat mainly in CM and EM if CD4+, and in EMRA if CD8+. Some clones that responded were present in memory (sampled pre-infection), which suggests cross-reactive memory joined.

The clonotype originates from a man between 18 and 35 years old who had mild COVID-19 (a few samples of this study predate the infection). Cell type and time point are not known. Material for sequencing was PBMCs or a T cell subset sorted from them (not recorded which). The chain has TRBV20-1 and TRBJ1-2, with 7 bases identical to TRBD1. CDR3 region: CSAQGDLTPYGYTF. In DNA, the CDR3 is TGCAGTGCCCAGGGGGACCTAACCCCCTATGGCTACACCTTC.